This entry lists 29 T cell receptor beta chains sequenced from one sample in a study of blood T cell repertoires in COVID-19. Clones were read by immunoSEQ multiplex PCR, and TCRdb kept only the in-frame ones, dropping some. The sample holds around 250,000 clones; approximately 83% are singletons and the top ten take approximately 2%. The sample was PBMCs or T cells enriched from blood (not recorded which). These TCRs come from a woman aged 50 to 60 who had recovered from COVID-19.

V usage is TRBV5-1 and J usage is TRBJ2-2, with 7 bases identical to TRBD2. The length of the CDR3 is 17 residues. Trimming at V came to 0 bases and at J to 3 bases, leaving 8 bases not matched to a gene. Germline assignment: CDR1 SGHRS and CDR2 YFSETQ. In DNA form, the CDR3 reads TGCGCCAGCAGCTTGGGGGCCGGGACTAAATACACCGGGGAGCTGTTTTTT. Translation: CASSLGAGTKYTGELFF.

This chain uses TRBV27 with TRBJ2-2; a weak D match, TRBD2 (7 bases). V was shortened by 6 bases and J by 6 bases, with 20 bases between the two germline ends. The CDR3 has 16 residues. The germline V gene encodes CDR1 MNHEY and CDR2 SMNVEV (reference sequence). CDR3 DNA: TGTGCCAGCAGCATACGGGGGGCGGGAGATGCCGGGGAGCTGTTTTTT. It is translated as CASSIRGAGDAGELFF.

The chain employs TRBV18 and TRBJ1-5; D remains unclear. The V gene's germline CDR1 is KGHSH and CDR2 LQKENI. The germline V and J ends were trimmed by 2 bases and 0 bases, with 8 bases remaining between them. CDR3 size: 15 residues. The CDR3 sequence is CASSPYYNSNQPQHF. Written as DNA, the CDR3 is TGTGCCAGCTCACCATACTACAATAGCAATCAGCCCCAGCATTTT. The full variable domain, with the rest looked up from reference TRBV18 and TRBJ1-5, is NAGVMQNPRHLVRRRGQEARLRCSPMKGHSHVYWYRQLPEEGLKFMVYLQKENIIDESGMPKERFSAEFPKEGPSILRIQQVVRGDSAAYFCASSPYYNSNQPQHFGDGTRLSIL.

The chain recombines TRBV27 with TRBJ1-6; 9 nucleotides match TRBD1. Germline assignment: CDR1 MNHEY and CDR2 SMNVEV (reference sequence). V was clipped by 2 bases and J by 6 bases; unmatched bases: 2. The CDR3 is made up of 15 amino acids. The CDR3 region is CASSLPGQGNSPLHF. CDR3 bases: TGTGCCAGCAGTTTACCGGGACAGGGTAATTCACCCCTCCACTTT.

This chain uses TRBV5-1 with TRBJ2-6; D might be TRBD1 (6 bases). CDR1 is SGHRS and CDR2 is YFSETQ in the germline V gene. V lost 1 base, J lost 0 bases, and 11 bases lay in between. The CDR3 has 17 residues. The CDR3, as DNA: TGCGCCAGCAGCTTGAATGGGGGACACTCTGGGGCCAACGTCCTGACTTTC. Residues: CASSLNGGHSGANVLTF.

The CDR3 is CASIEGTGSSEAFF. CDR3 sequence (DNA): TGTGCCAGTATCGAAGGGACAGGGAGTTCTGAAGCTTTCTTT. The chain recombines TRBV19 with TRBJ1-1; 9 positions agree with TRBD1. The germline V gene has CDR1 LNHDA and CDR2 SQIVND (reference sequence). Unmatched junction bases numbered 9, after V lost 7 bases and J lost 6 bases. CDR3 length: 14 amino acids.

This clone came up a few times. The rearrangement uses TRBV10-3 and TRBJ1-1, with 7 bases fitting TRBD1. With V trimmed by 6 bases and J by 0 bases, 7 bases remained unmatched. CDR1 and CDR2 from the germline V gene are ENHRY and SYGVKD. The CDR3 runs 15 residues. The CDR3 DNA sequence: TGTGCCATCAGGCGCCAGGGGGAAATGAACACTGAAGCTTTCTTT. It codes for CAIRRQGEMNTEAFF.

The V call is TRBV5-1, the J call TRBJ2-3, with a possible D match to TRBD1 (6 bases). The CDR3 runs to 15 residues. Trimming cost V 0 bases and J 2 bases, with 10 bases left between them. From germline, CDR1 is SGHRS and CDR2 YFSETQ. The CDR3 reads CASSLGRGYTDTQYF. DNA of the CDR3: TGCGCCAGCAGCTTGGGCAGGGGTTACACAGATACGCAGTATTTT.

J is TRBJ2-7 and V is TRBV28; tentatively, D is TRBD1 (6 bases). The CDR3 length is 12 residues. V lost 6 bases and J 4 bases, leaving 10 bases between the germline ends. Germline CDR1 and CDR2: MDHEN and SYDVKM. The DNA of the CDR3 is TGTGCCAGCAGACAGGGCCCTTACGAGCAGTACTTC. It specifies CASRQGPYEQYF.

V and J are TRBV27 and TRBJ2-1; 7 bases map to TRBD2. V dropped 4 bases and J dropped 2; count of bases not matched to a gene: 11. The V gene's germline CDR1 is MNHEY and CDR2 SMNVEV (reference sequence). CDR3 length equals 17 residues. The CDR3 protein is CASSSGPSSGTYNEQFF. The CDR3 bases are TGTGCCAGCAGTTCTGGACCATCGAGCGGGACCTACAATGAGCAGTTCTTC.

The V gene is TRBV18, the J gene TRBJ1-2; the D is unclear. The CDR3 extends over 15 amino acids. Trimming took off 3 bases at V and 0 bases at J, with 11 bases between the two ends. Germline loops: CDR1 KGHSH, CDR2 LQKENI. The CDR3 DNA sequence: TGTGCCAGCTCACCTAGTACAGTACCTAACTATGGCTACACCTTC. Its protein is CASSPSTVPNYGYTF.

The chain employs TRBV9 and TRBJ2-1; 8 bases match TRBD2. V shed 4 bases, J shed 0 bases, and the junction held 6 bases outside the gene matches. CDR3 length equals 16 residues. CDR1 and CDR2 from the germline V gene are SGDLS and YYNGEE. For the CDR3, the DNA is TGTGCCAGCAGCATTTCAGCGGGGGCCTCCTACAATGAGCAGTTCTTC. It encodes CASSISAGASYNEQFF.

The chain employs TRBV30 and TRBJ2-7; 9 bases fit TRBD1. Germline CDR1 GTSNPN, CDR2 SVGIG (reference sequence). The CDR3 contains 14 residues. Trimming removed 0 bases from V and 6 bases from J; junction bases left unmatched: 6. The CDR3: CAWSVGTGSLEQYF. The DNA of the CDR3 is TGTGCCTGGAGTGTAGGGACAGGGTCTCTCGAGCAGTACTTC.

This chain uses TRBV9 with TRBJ2-1, with D maybe TRBD2 (6 bases). Trimming left V 0 bases short and J 9 bases short, with 13 bases between. Germline assignment: CDR1 SGDLS and CDR2 YYNGEE. The CDR3 covers 14 residues. The CDR3 loop reads CASSVASLASEQFF. CDR3 DNA: TGTGCCAGCAGCGTAGCGTCACTAGCAAGTGAGCAGTTCTTC.

V and J are TRBV27 and TRBJ1-1; 12 positions match TRBD1. The junction had 9 bases not matched to a gene; V was cut back by 2 bases and J by 11 bases. Germline assignment: CDR1 MNHEY and CDR2 SMNVEV (reference sequence). The CDR3 sequence is 15 residues long. CDR3 sequence: CASSLTGTGGAEAFF. CDR3 DNA sequence: TGTGCCAGCAGTTTAACCGGGACAGGGGGCGCAGAGGCTTTCTTT.

This chain joins TRBV18 and TRBJ2-5; 9 bases are shared with TRBD1. The CDR3 has 15 residues. V gave up 6 bases and J gave up 7 bases; unmatched junction bases: 12. Per germline, CDR1 KGHSH and CDR2 LQKENI. The CDR3 here is CASSQDRGSVGTQYF. CDR3 coding DNA: TGTGCCAGCTCGCAGGACAGGGGCAGCGTAGGGACCCAGTACTTC.

The chain has TRBV4-2 and TRBJ2-5; the match to TRBD2 covers 11 bases. Germline CDR1 reads LGHNA; CDR2 reads YNFKEQ. The CDR3 spans 17 residues. J gave up 1 base and V 3 bases, and 7 bases lay outside the gene matches. The CDR3: CASSQNPGTSGQETQYF. In DNA, the CDR3 is TGTGCCAGCAGCCAGAACCCCGGGACTAGCGGCCAAGAGACCCAGTACTTC.

The chain uses TRBV6-1 and TRBJ2-1, with 13 bases matching TRBD2. In germline, CDR1 is MNHNS, CDR2 SASEGT. This CDR3 has 16 residues. Unmatched junction bases numbered 11, after V lost 1 base and J lost 14 bases. CDR3 sequence: CASSEGAGLAGASEFF. In DNA, the CDR3 is TGTGCCAGCAGTGAAGGCGCTGGACTAGCGGGAGCCTCGGAGTTCTTC.

Only one count was recorded for this clone. The rearrangement uses TRBV6-1 and TRBJ1-2; a weak D match, TRBD1 (6 bases). CDR3 length: 14 residues. Deletions cut 1 base from V and 3 bases from J, with 9 bases between. CDR1 is MNHNS and CDR2 is SASEGT in the germline V gene. CDR3 sequence: CASSEGNRDYGYTF. DNA of the CDR3: TGTGCCAGCAGTGAAGGTAACAGGGACTATGGCTACACCTTC.

This rearrangement joins TRBV3-1 (or the pseudogene TRBV3-2) to TRBJ2-2, with 13 bases lining up with TRBD2. The germline CDR1 and CDR2 sequences are LGHDT and YNNKEL (reference sequence). V shed 4 bases and J 3 bases; nucleotides not matched to a gene: 8. CDR3 length: 18 residues. This chain's CDR3 is CASSPGLAGLVDTGELFF. CDR3 DNA sequence: TGTGCCAGCAGCCCGGGACTAGCGGGGCTGGTAGACACCGGGGAGCTGTTTTTT.

The CDR3 bases are TGTGCCAGCAGCTCGGGACTCCTTACCCAGGGCTATGGCTACACCTTC. The encoded protein is CASSSGLLTQGYGYTF. The rearrangement links TRBV5-4 to TRBJ1-2; D may be TRBD1 (5 bases). The V gene's germline CDR1 is SGHNT and CDR2 YYREEE (reference sequence). The CDR3 sequence is 16 residues long. The ends were cut back, 3 bases at V and 4 bases at J, with 19 bases in the middle.

The chain employs TRBV15 and TRBJ1-3; D gene ambiguous. The germline gives CDR1 LNHNV, CDR2 YYDKDF (reference sequence). The ends were cut back, 0 bases at V and 0 bases at J, with 9 bases in the middle. The CDR3 consists of 16 residues. CDR3 residues: CATSRDLWLSGNTIYF. In nucleotides, the CDR3 is TGTGCCACCAGCAGAGATTTATGGCTCTCTGGAAACACCATATATTTT.

The chain combines TRBV18 with TRBJ2-5; a possible D gene is TRBD2 (7 bases). Trimming pared 2 bases from V and 5 bases from J, leaving 15 bases between. CDR1 KGHSH and CDR2 LQKENI come from the germline V gene. The CDR3 runs 15 residues. The CDR3 coding sequence is TGTGCCAGCTCACCAAATCCAGGGGAGGGGGAGACCCAGTACTTC. This encodes CASSPNPGEGETQYF.

J is TRBJ2-7 and V is TRBV7-8; 13 bases are a match to TRBD2. The CDR3 consists of 18 residues. Germline assignment: CDR1 SGHVS and CDR2 FQNEAQ. The V gene end was trimmed by 1 base and the J gene end by 1 base; junction bases not matched to a gene: 7. CDR3 region: CASSLGLATSGGSYEQYF. The CDR3 region has the DNA TGTGCCAGCAGCTTAGGGTTGGCGACTAGCGGGGGGTCCTACGAGCAGTACTTC. Full variable domain (missing parts from reference TRBV7-8 and TRBJ2-7): GAGVSQSPRYKVAKRGQDVALRCDPISGHVSLFWYQQALGQGPEFLTYFQNEAQLDKSGLPSDRFFAERPEGSVSTLKIQRTQQEDSAVYLCASSLGLATSGGSYEQYFGPGTRLTVT.

This sequence joins TRBV9 and TRBJ2-5; D is possibly TRBD2 (5 bases). This CDR3 region has 16 residues. V gave up 5 bases and J gave up 4 bases, with 21 bases separating them. Germline V gene data show CDR1 as SGDLS and CDR2 as YYNGEE. This chain's CDR3 is CASSVSIPGGGETQYF. The CDR3 bases are TGTGCCAGCAGTGTGTCCATCCCGGGTGGAGGAGAGACCCAGTACTTC.

The V and J genes are TRBV27 and TRBJ1-5; 8 bases match TRBD1. V was clipped by 4 bases and J by 6 bases; unmatched bases: 14. Per germline, CDR1 MNHEY and CDR2 SMNVEV (reference sequence). There are 17 residues in the CDR3. The CDR3, as DNA: TGTGCCAGCAGTTCACTTTACATTGGACAGGGTAGTCAGCCCCAGCATTTT. This gives the protein CASSSLYIGQGSQPQHF.

The V gene is TRBV18, the J gene TRBJ1-5, with D possibly TRBD1 on 5 matching bases. Trimming pared 4 bases from V and 4 bases from J, leaving 14 bases between. The CDR3 contains 15 residues. Germline V gene sequence: CDR1 KGHSH, CDR2 LQKENI. The CDR3 DNA sequence: TGTGCCAGCTCACTCCGGCAGGGTTTGAATCAGCCCCAGCATTTT. Amino acid sequence: CASSLRQGLNQPQHF.

The chain links TRBV28 to TRBJ2-2, with 7 bases matching TRBD2. This CDR3 has 18 amino acids. V shed 6 bases and J 1 base; nucleotides not matched to a gene: 14. Germline values: CDR1 MDHEN, CDR2 SYDVKM. The CDR3 region has the DNA TGTGCCAGCAGGGGAAATCGGGGATCTAGCGGGAACACCGGGGAGCTGTTTTTT. Protein sequence: CASRGNRGSSGNTGELFF.

Turning to this clone: At one of its ends the junction is not consistent with the germline gene, which may arise from a read error. The chain uses TRBV3-1 (or the pseudogene TRBV3-2) and TRBJ2-7; TRBD2 matches at 8 bases. This CDR3 contains 14 residues. In germline, CDR1 is LGHDT, CDR2 YNNKEL (reference sequence). The CDR3 here is CASTQRGGNRGQYF. CDR3 nucleotide sequence: TGTGCCAGCACCCAACGGGGGGGAAATCGTGGGCAGTACTTC.